These 8 T cell receptor beta chains were sequenced from one sample in a study of siplizumab effects on memory and regulatory T cells. Profiling relied on immunoSEQ multiplex PCR, and the TCRdb table lists in-frame clones only, not all of them. The data contain 100,000 or so clones, around 90% of them seen just once; the ten biggest clones take up 12%. The sequencing sample was made of non-Treg CD4+ T cells sorted from blood. Receptor source: a human donor in good health.

The rearrangement joins TRBV9 to TRBJ2-2; 11 bases line up with TRBD2. CDR3 length equals 16 residues. The V gene end was trimmed by 0 bases and the J gene end by 7 bases; junction bases not matched to a gene: 5. Per germline, CDR1 SGDLS and CDR2 YYNGEE. The CDR3 reads CASSVVTSGSNGELFF. In DNA, the CDR3 is TGTGCCAGCAGCGTAGTAACTAGCGGGAGTAACGGGGAGCTGTTTTTT.

The rearrangement links TRBV19 to TRBJ2-3, with D possibly TRBD1 on 6 matching bases. Trimming pared 9 bases from V and 4 bases from J, leaving 11 bases between. This CDR3 is 12 amino acids long. Germline loops: CDR1 LNHDA, CDR2 SQIVND (reference sequence). CDR3 DNA sequence: TGTGCCAGCGACAGGCCCCCAGATACGCAGTATTTT. Translating gives CASDRPPDTQYF.

The chain joins TRBV11-1 to TRBJ2-7; D ambiguous. The germline V gene encodes CDR1 SGHAT and CDR2 FQDESV (reference sequence). Trimming cost V 1 base and J 2 bases, with 18 bases left between them. The CDR3 length is 17 residues. Here the CDR3 reads CASSLGAQIGLPYEQYF. The CDR3 DNA sequence: TGTGCCAGCAGCTTAGGTGCTCAGATCGGCCTCCCCTACGAGCAGTACTTC. The whole variable domain, filled in from reference TRBV11-1 and TRBJ2-7, reads EAEVAQSPRYKITEKSQAVAFWCDPISGHATLYWYRQILGQGPELLVQFQDESVVDDSQLPKDRFSAERLKGVDSTLKIQPAELGDSAMYLCASSLGAQIGLPYEQYFGPGTRLTVT.

The chain couples TRBV2 to TRBJ2-1; TRBD1 is a possible D gene (7 bases). CDR1 is SNHLY and CDR2 is FYNNEI in the germline V gene. The V and J ends lost 7 bases and 2 bases respectively, with 18 bases between them. This CDR3 is 16 amino acids long. Written as DNA, the CDR3 is TGTGCCAGCACCCCTCATCAGGGGGGTCCCTACAATGAGCAGTTCTTC. Its translation is CASTPHQGGPYNEQFF.

Written as DNA, the CDR3 is TGTGCCAGCTCACCCGTTTCTAACTATGGCTACACCTTC. This sequence encodes CASSPVSNYGYTF. The chain has TRBV18 and TRBJ1-2; D not certain. Per germline, CDR1 KGHSH and CDR2 LQKENI. The CDR3 extends over 13 amino acids. V was trimmed by 3 bases and J by 0 bases, leaving 5 bases between them.

J is TRBJ1-5 and V is TRBV19, with a tentative D call TRBD1 (5 bases). V was cut by 2 bases and J by 0 bases, with 11 bases left in between. Germline lookup yields CDR1 LNHDA and CDR2 SQIVND (reference sequence). The CDR3 length is 16 residues. CDR3 sequence: CASSIRGGISNQPQHF. In DNA form, the CDR3 reads TGTGCCAGTAGTATACGGGGGGGAATTAGCAATCAGCCCCAGCATTTT.

This rearrangement joins TRBV5-4 to TRBJ2-7, with 11 bases lining up with TRBD2. This CDR3 region has 13 residues. The germline V gene encodes CDR1 SGHNT and CDR2 YYREEE (reference sequence). V dropped 4 bases and J dropped 9; count of bases not matched to a gene: 6. The CDR3 sequence: CASSNTSGRVQYF. CDR3 bases: TGTGCCAGCAGCAACACTAGCGGGAGAGTGCAGTACTTC. The full variable domain, rest sourced from reference TRBV5-4 and TRBJ2-7, is ETGVTQSPTHLIKTRGQQVTLRCSSQSGHNTVSWYQQALGQGPQFIFQYYREEENGRGNFPPRFSGLQFPNYSSELNVNALELDDSALYLCASSNTSGRVQYFGPGTRLTVT.

V and J are TRBV6-1 and TRBJ1-5; TRBD1 matches at 7 bases. The CDR3 is 15 residues long. Germline trimming cut 3 bases from V and 5 bases from J; bases unmatched to any gene: 7. CDR1 is MNHNS and CDR2 is SASEGT in the germline V gene. CDR3 bases: TGTGCCAGCAGTGATTGGGGACAGAAAGATCAGCCCCAGCATTTT. It encodes CASSDWGQKDQPQHF.